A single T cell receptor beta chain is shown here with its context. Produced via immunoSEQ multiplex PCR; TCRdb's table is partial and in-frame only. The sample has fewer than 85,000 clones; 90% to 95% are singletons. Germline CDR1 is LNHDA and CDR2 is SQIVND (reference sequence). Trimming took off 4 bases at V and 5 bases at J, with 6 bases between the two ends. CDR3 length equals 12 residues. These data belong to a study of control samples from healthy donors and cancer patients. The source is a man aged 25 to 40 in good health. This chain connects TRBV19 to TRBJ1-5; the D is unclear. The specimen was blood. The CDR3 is CASSTKDQPQHF. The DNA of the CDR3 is TGTGCCAGTAGTACCAAGGATCAGCCCCAGCATTTT.